Here is one T cell receptor (beta chain) with its context. Its antigen remains unidentified. The source of the sample is a study of T cell responses to AZD1222 COVID-19 vaccine. Notes on the study in general: Donors in the cohort were predominantly white British and more often female, and clonal diversity was possibly underestimated.

V gave up 1 base and J gave up 2 bases, with 16 bases separating them. The CDR3 is 17 residues long. Looked up from germline, CDR1 is SGHNT and CDR2 is YYREEE (reference sequence). Repertoires were generated with immunoSEQ multiplex PCR, while TCRdb's copy carries only in-frame clones and drops some. The table records approximately 150,000 clones, just over 85% of them present only once. Pooling was applied to second doses at about 4 or about 12 weeks. Sequencing used peripheral blood, obtained 28 days after the second AZD1222 dose. The TCR comes from an adult who received the AZD1222 COVID-19 vaccine. The gene calls are TRBV5-4 and TRBJ1-5, with unresolved D. The CDR3 DNA reads as TGTGCCAGCAGCTTGACCCCGTCCTCCGGAGGCAATCAGCCCCAGCATTTT. Translation gives CASSLTPSSGGNQPQHF. Full variable domain (outside the CDR3, taken from reference TRBV5-4 and TRBJ1-5): ETGVTQSPTHLIKTRGQQVTLRCSSQSGHNTVSWYQQALGQGPQFIFQYYREEENGRGNFPPRFSGLQFPNYSSELNVNALELDDSALYLCASSLTPSSGGNQPQHFGDGTRLSIL.